Following are 11 T cell receptor beta chains from one sample sequenced in a study of cytomegalovirus exposure and HLA in healthy donors. PCR amplification relied on 60 Vbeta primers (plus 13 Jbeta primers). Using immunoSEQ multiplex PCR, the repertoire was profiled, and TCRdb retains in-frame clones only, with some absent. The sample lists roughly 200,000 clones, approximately 86% occurring once. Sample: PBMCs. All receptors derive from a woman in her 30s in good health and CMV-seronegative.

CDR3 sequence (DNA): TGTGCCAGCAGTGAACAGGGTAGCTATGGCTACACCTTC. Translating it yields CASSEQGSYGYTF. J is TRBJ1-2 and V is TRBV2, with D possibly being TRBD1 (5 bases). The CDR3 is 13 amino acids. Trimming shortened V by 2 bases and J by 4 bases, and 8 bases separated the two germline ends. Germline V gene sequence: CDR1 SNHLY, CDR2 FYNNEI.

The genes are TRBV28 and TRBJ2-1, with 8 bases aligning to TRBD2. This CDR3 contains 15 residues. With V trimmed by 3 bases and J by 7 bases, 8 bases remained unmatched. CDR1 is MDHEN and CDR2 is SYDVKM in the germline V gene. The DNA of the CDR3 is TGTGCCAGCAGTTTCCAGCGCGGGAGGATTAATGAGCAGTTCTTC. Its protein is CASSFQRGRINEQFF.

This clone was observed a single time. This chain uses TRBV5-4 with TRBJ2-3; TRBD2 matches at 8 bases. The trim removed 3 bases at V and 4 bases at J, leaving 4 bases unmatched. The CDR3 contains 14 residues. From germline, CDR1 is SGHNT and CDR2 YYREEE (reference sequence). CDR3 coding DNA: TGTGCCAGCAGCTCCGGGACTAGTGCAGATACGCAGTATTTT. Translation: CASSSGTSADTQYF.

The chain is built from TRBV9 and TRBJ2-7, with a tentative D call TRBD2 (7 bases). The length of the CDR3 is 15 residues. Trimming took 4 bases from V and 7 from J, leaving 21 bases between them. Looked up from germline, CDR1 is SGDLS and CDR2 is YYNGEE. DNA for the CDR3: TGTGCCAGCAGCCCCGGACAGCCCTCCGGGGGGGAGCAGTACTTC. This codes for CASSPGQPSGGEQYF.

The chain has TRBV5-1 and TRBJ2-1; TRBD2 aligns across 9 bases. Germline values: CDR1 SGHRS, CDR2 YFSETQ. With 5 bases clipped from V and 0 bases from J, the junction kept 0 bases outside the gene matches. The CDR3 is 14 amino acids. The chain's CDR3 is CASRTSGSYNEQFF. The CDR3 DNA reads as TGCGCCAGCAGGACTAGCGGCTCCTACAATGAGCAGTTCTTC.

The V call is TRBV5-1, the J call TRBJ2-3; D gene unclear. CDR1 is SGHRS, CDR2 YFSETQ, per germline. Trimming took off 0 bases at V and 5 bases at J, with 16 bases between the two ends. CDR3 size: 16 residues. The CDR3 nucleotides read TGCGCCAGCAGCTTGGTGGCAGTCCCCTCGGGAGATACGCAGTATTTT. It is translated as CASSLVAVPSGDTQYF.

The chain joins TRBV9 to TRBJ2-5, with 16 bases aligning to TRBD2. Trimming took 4 bases from V and 5 from J; bases not matched to a gene: 8. There are 17 residues in the CDR3. Germline loops: CDR1 SGDLS, CDR2 YYNGEE. The CDR3 protein is CASSPGTSGRAVETQYF. Written as DNA, the CDR3 is TGTGCCAGCAGCCCAGGGACTAGCGGGAGGGCCGTGGAGACCCAGTACTTC.

This chain uses TRBV30 with TRBJ2-7; D call uncertain. Trimming removed 2 bases at V and 3 bases at J, with 14 bases between. Germline V gene data show CDR1 as GTSNPN and CDR2 as SVGIG (reference sequence). The CDR3 covers 14 residues. CDR3 loop: CAWSLGSPDYEQYF. DNA of the CDR3: TGTGCCTGGAGTCTGGGTAGCCCAGACTACGAGCAGTACTTC.

The chain couples TRBV19 to TRBJ1-4; 7 positions agree with TRBD1. J lost 4 bases, V lost 6 bases, and 5 bases had no gene match. The CDR3 runs to 14 residues. CDR1 is LNHDA, CDR2 SQIVND, per germline (reference sequence). Here the CDR3 reads CASRPTGSNEKLFF. Here the CDR3 DNA reads TGTGCCAGTAGACCGACAGGGAGTAATGAAAAACTGTTTTTT.

This clone has a handful of counts. V usage is TRBV27 and J usage is TRBJ2-7, with 12 bases lining up with TRBD1. CDR1 is MNHEY and CDR2 is SMNVEV in the germline V gene (reference sequence). This CDR3 has 16 amino acids. V lost 5 bases, J lost 3 bases, and 8 bases stayed unmatched. For the CDR3, the DNA is TGTGCCAGCAGTCCCCTCCGGGACAGGGGGCTCTACGAGCAGTACTTC. It is translated as CASSPLRDRGLYEQYF.

In the case of this clone: Other DNA sequences from this sample encode an identical CDR3 as well. The chain recombines TRBV4-2 with TRBJ1-1; no clear D. This CDR3 contains 14 residues. Germline CDR1 LGHNA, CDR2 YNFKEQ. V lost 3 bases, J lost 7 bases, and 15 bases lay in between. This CDR3 is CASSQEAQALEAFF. Here the CDR3 DNA reads TGTGCCAGCAGCCAGGAAGCCCAGGCCCTTGAAGCTTTCTTT.